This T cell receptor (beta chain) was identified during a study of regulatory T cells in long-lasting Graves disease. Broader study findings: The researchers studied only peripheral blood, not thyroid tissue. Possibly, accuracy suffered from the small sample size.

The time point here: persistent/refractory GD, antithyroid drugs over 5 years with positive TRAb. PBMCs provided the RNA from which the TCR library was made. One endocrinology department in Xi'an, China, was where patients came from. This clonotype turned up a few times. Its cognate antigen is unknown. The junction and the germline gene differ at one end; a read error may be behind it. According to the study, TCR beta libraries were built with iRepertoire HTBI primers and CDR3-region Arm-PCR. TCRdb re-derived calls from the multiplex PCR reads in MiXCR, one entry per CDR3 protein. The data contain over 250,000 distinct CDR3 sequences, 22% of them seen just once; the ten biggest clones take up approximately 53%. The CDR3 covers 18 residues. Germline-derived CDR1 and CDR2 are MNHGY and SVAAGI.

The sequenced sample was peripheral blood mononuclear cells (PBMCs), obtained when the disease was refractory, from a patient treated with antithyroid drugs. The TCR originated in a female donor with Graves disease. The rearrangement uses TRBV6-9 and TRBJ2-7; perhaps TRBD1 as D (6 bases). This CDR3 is CANSYNRGRDNWSYEQYF. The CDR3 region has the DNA TGTGCCAACAGTTACAATAGGGGCAGGGACAATTGGTCCTACGAGCAGTACTTC.